This T cell receptor beta chain stems from a study of CD8 T cells in ankylosing spondylitis. As to this clonotype: Antigen unknown.

By quantitative 5'-RACE with molecular barcodes, the TCR beta libraries were made. TCRdb reprocessed the 5' RACE reads with MiXCR, giving one entry per CDR3 protein. The sample includes fewer than 400,000 distinct CDR3 sequences, approximately 8.2% of them seen just once. Germline V gene data show CDR1 as DFQATT and CDR2 as SNEGSKA (reference sequence). This CDR3 is built from 14 residues. The ends were cut back, 0 bases at V and 11 bases at J, with 19 bases in the middle. Findings of the study overall: Disease-linked clones were reportedly significantly enriched in matched ankylosing spondylitis synovial fluid. Both synovial fluid and blood in reactive arthritis had previously been reported to carry some motif variants. Seven to nine highly homologous variants formed a TCR beta motif that appeared characteristic of ankylosing spondylitis blood. Disease-linked clones had a CD8+ phenotype and relatively low frequency in peripheral blood.

The gene calls are TRBV20-1 and TRBJ1-1; D is unresolved. The TCR sequence derives from a male donor with ankylosing spondylitis. Sequenced material: blood, either unsorted or a sorted T cell fraction (not recorded which). The CDR3 is CSARDLGPPAGAFF. The CDR3 DNA is TGCAGTGCTAGAGATCTCGGCCCACCGGCGGGGGCTTTCTTT.